This T cell receptor beta chain was profiled in a study of blood T cell repertoires in COVID-19. V was clipped by 0 bases and J by 9 bases, with 14 bases between them. This CDR3 has 14 amino acids. Per germline, CDR1 MGHRA and CDR2 YSYEKL. The cohort comprised adults aged about 18 to 90 years residing in about two dozen US areas. Here immunoSEQ multiplex PCR was the method, and the copy in TCRdb shows in-frame clones only, minus some. The sample has about 200,000 clones, 85% to 90% seen once. The chain carries TRBV4-1 and TRBJ1-1; D not resolved. This clonotype was sampled from a woman aged 40 to 50 in a cohort exposed to, infected with or recovered from COVID-19 (not recorded which). Sequencing was carried out using PBMCs or T cells enriched from blood (not recorded which). Written as DNA, the CDR3 is TGCGCCAGCAGCCAAGAGTTTAGTACCGCTCAAGCTTTCTTT. Residues: CASSQEFSTAQAFF.